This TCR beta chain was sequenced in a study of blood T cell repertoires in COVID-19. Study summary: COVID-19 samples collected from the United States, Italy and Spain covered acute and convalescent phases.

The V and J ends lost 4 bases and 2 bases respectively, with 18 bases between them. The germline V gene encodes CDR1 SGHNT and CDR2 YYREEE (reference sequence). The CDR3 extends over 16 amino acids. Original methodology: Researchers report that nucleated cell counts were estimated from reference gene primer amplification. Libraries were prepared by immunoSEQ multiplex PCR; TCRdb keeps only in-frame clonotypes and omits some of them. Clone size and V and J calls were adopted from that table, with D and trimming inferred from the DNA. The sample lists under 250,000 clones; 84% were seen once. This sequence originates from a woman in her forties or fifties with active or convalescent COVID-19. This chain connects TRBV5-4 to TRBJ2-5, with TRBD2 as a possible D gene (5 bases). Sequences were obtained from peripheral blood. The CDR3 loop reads CASSGKLRGMQETQYF. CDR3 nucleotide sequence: TGTGCCAGCAGCGGGAAGCTAAGAGGGATGCAAGAGACCCAGTACTTC.